The 17 T cell receptor beta chains below all came from one sample that was sequenced in a study of cytomegalovirus exposure and HLA in healthy donors. Clones were read by immunoSEQ multiplex PCR, and TCRdb kept only the in-frame ones, dropping some. The profile shows some 130,000 clones, roughly four fifths of them singletons. The sequencing input was PBMCs. Receptors originate from a man aged 30 to 39 in good health and CMV-seropositive.

The rearrangement uses TRBV5-8 and TRBJ1-4; 8 bases line up with TRBD1. Per germline, CDR1 SGHTS and CDR2 YDEGEE. V gave up 4 bases and J gave up 6 bases; unmatched junction bases: 5. The CDR3 has 14 residues. The CDR3 loop reads CASSLGTGHEKLFF. The CDR3 nucleotides read TGTGCCAGCAGCCTCGGGACAGGCCATGAAAAACTGTTTTTT.

This clone has a handful of counts. The V gene is TRBV5-1, the J gene TRBJ2-3, with D possibly being TRBD2 (6 bases). V lost 0 bases and J lost 3, with 11 bases in between. Germline CDR1 and CDR2: SGHRS and YFSETQ. This CDR3 has 15 amino acids. This chain's CDR3 is CASSLGLGGTDTQYF. The DNA of the CDR3 is TGCGCCAGCAGCTTGGGACTAGGAGGGACAGATACGCAGTATTTT.

CDR3 sequence reads: CASSLFETAETQYF. CDR3 coding DNA: TGTGCCAGCAGCTTGTTCGAGACAGCCGAGACCCAGTACTTC. The J gene is TRBJ2-5, the V gene TRBV5-6; TRBD1 is a possible D gene (5 bases). Trimming took off 1 base at V and 5 bases at J, with 12 bases between the two ends. This CDR3 contains 14 residues. Germline CDR1 reads SGHDT; CDR2 reads YYEEEE. Combining the CDR3 with reference TRBV5-6 and TRBJ2-5 gives the whole variable domain DAGVTQSPTHLIKTRGQQVTLRCSPKSGHDTVSWYQQALGQGPQFIFQYYEEEERQRGNFPDRFSGHQFPNYSSELNVNALLLGDSALYLCASSLFETAETQYFGPGTRLLVL.

The V call is TRBV5-4, the J call TRBJ1-1, with 10 positions matching TRBD1. Trimming at V came to 4 bases and at J to 3 bases, leaving 6 bases not matched to a gene. This CDR3 spans 15 amino acids. Germline CDR1 is SGHNT and CDR2 is YYREEE (reference sequence). The CDR3 DNA is TGTGCCAGCAGCCGGGGGGGGACAGGGGACACTGAAGCTTTCTTT. It translates to CASSRGGTGDTEAFF.

The chain has TRBV7-2 and TRBJ1-3; D perhaps matches TRBD1 (6 bases). The CDR3 is made up of 15 amino acids. Germline V lookup: CDR1 SGHTA, CDR2 FQGNSA. Trimming removed 6 bases from V and 0 bases from J, with 12 bases in between. The CDR3 spells CASSQGQHSGNTIYF. DNA of the CDR3: TGTGCCAGCAGTCAAGGACAGCACTCTGGAAACACCATATATTTT. The variable domain in full, with the rest retrieved from reference TRBV7-2 and TRBJ1-3, is GAGVSQSPSNKVTEKGKDVELRCDPISGHTALYWYRQSLGQGLEFLIYFQGNSAPDKSGLPSDRFSAERTGGSVSTLTIQRTQQEDSAVYLCASSQGQHSGNTIYFGEGSWLTVV.

The V and J genes are TRBV5-4 and TRBJ2-3; D unclear. CDR1 is SGHNT and CDR2 is YYREEE in the germline V gene (reference sequence). The CDR3 sequence is 13 residues long. The germline V and J ends were trimmed by 0 bases and 1 base, with 3 bases remaining between them. CDR3 residues: CASSLAGTDTQYF. CDR3 sequence (DNA): TGTGCCAGCAGCTTGGCGGGCACAGATACGCAGTATTTT.

V is TRBV15 and J is TRBJ2-2; D is ambiguous. In germline, CDR1 is LNHNV, CDR2 YYDKDF (reference sequence). The CDR3 is made up of 15 amino acids. Trimming removed 0 bases from V and 2 bases from J, with 7 bases in between. The CDR3 nucleotides are TGTGCCACCAGCAGAGATAACAGAAACACCGGGGAGCTGTTTTTT. Residues: CATSRDNRNTGELFF. Based on the CDR3 plus reference TRBV15 and TRBJ2-2, the full variable domain is DAMVIQNPRYQVTQFGKPVTLSCSQTLNHNVMYWYQQKSSQAPKLLFHYYDKDFNNEADTPDNFQSRRPNTSFCFLDIRSPGLGDTAMYLCATSRDNRNTGELFFGEGSRLTVL.

V gene TRBV6-6 combines with J gene TRBJ1-5; 7 bases line up with TRBD1. The length of the CDR3 is 13 residues. The germline V gene encodes CDR1 MNHNY and CDR2 SVGAGI (reference sequence). The junction had 11 bases not matched to a gene; V was cut back by 6 bases and J by 12 bases. CDR3 coding DNA: TGTGCCAGCAGCATCCAATTGGACAGGAACCAGCATTTT. Its translation: CASSIQLDRNQHF.

J is TRBJ2-5 and V is TRBV21-1; the D segment call TRBD2 is taken from the table without a DNA check. TRBV21-1 is tagged as a pseudogene. The CDR3 extends over 13 amino acids. The CDR3 is CARTPNSQETQYF. DNA of the CDR3: TGTGCCAGAACCCCGAACTCCCAAGAGACCCAGTACTTC.

The rearrangement links TRBV5-1 to TRBJ1-1; 12 nucleotides agree with TRBD1. J gave up 4 bases and V 3 bases, and 1 base lay outside the gene matches. CDR3 length: 14 amino acids. Germline CDR1 SGHRS, CDR2 YFSETQ. This CDR3 reads CASSWGQGATEAFF. The CDR3 coding sequence is TGCGCCAGCAGCTGGGGACAGGGGGCCACTGAAGCTTTCTTT.

The rearrangement joins TRBV6-5 to TRBJ1-1, with D perhaps matching TRBD1 (6 bases). CDR3 size: 14 residues. V was trimmed by 7 bases and J by 1 base, leaving 13 bases between them. Germline CDR1 is MNHEY and CDR2 is SVGAGI. CDR3: CASNLGAKNTEAFF. The CDR3 DNA follows: TGTGCCAGCAATCTGGGGGCCAAGAACACTGAAGCTTTCTTT.

The gene calls are TRBV27 and TRBJ2-1; 7 bases line up with TRBD2. V shed 4 bases, J shed 4 bases, and the junction held 10 bases outside the gene matches. The CDR3 is made up of 16 amino acids. Germline V gene data show CDR1 as MNHEY and CDR2 as SMNVEV (reference sequence). Here the CDR3 reads CASSSGTSGTYNEQFF. The CDR3, as DNA: TGTGCCAGCAGTTCAGGAACGAGCGGGACTTACAATGAGCAGTTCTTC.

The gene calls are TRBV6-6 and TRBJ1-5, with a tentative D call TRBD1 (6 bases). The V end was cut by 6 bases, the J end by 3 bases, with 12 bases between. CDR3 size: 14 residues. Germline V gives CDR1 MNHNY, CDR2 SVGAGI (reference sequence). The CDR3 bases are TGTGCCAGCAGACCTAGGGGGACCAATCAGCCCCAGCATTTT. This sequence encodes CASRPRGTNQPQHF.

This chain joins TRBV5-4 and TRBJ1-4; no firm D call. The V end lost 2 bases, the J end lost 0 bases, and 8 bases lay between the germline ends. Per the germline V gene, CDR1 is SGHNT and CDR2 is YYREEE (reference sequence). The CDR3 loop spans 15 amino acids. CDR3: CASSLGLTTNEKLFF. The CDR3 region has the DNA TGTGCCAGCAGCTTAGGACTTACAACTAATGAAAAACTGTTTTTT.

The chain joins TRBV27 to TRBJ2-1; no clear D gene. Between the trimmed V and J ends, which lost 10 bases and 1 base, there was a span of 14 bases. CDR1 is MNHEY and CDR2 is SMNVEV in the germline V gene (reference sequence). This CDR3 spans 14 amino acids. The CDR3 region has the DNA TGTGCCACCCTGAGTGCGGAGTCCTACAATGAGCAGTTCTTC. Translated: CATLSAESYNEQFF.

This clone was seen only a few times. The CDR3 here is CASSLRSGNSNQPQHF. The DNA for the CDR3 is TGTGCCAGCAGTCTACGATCAGGGAATAGCAATCAGCCCCAGCATTTT. The V and J genes are TRBV27 and TRBJ1-5, with D tentatively TRBD1 (5 bases). Germline V gene lookup returns CDR1 MNHEY and CDR2 SMNVEV (reference sequence). Trimming left V 5 bases short and J 0 bases short, with 14 bases between. The CDR3 loop spans 16 amino acids.

The genes are TRBV7-3 and TRBJ1-1; D unclear. In germline, CDR1 is SGHTA, CDR2 FQGTGA. The length of the CDR3 is 15 residues. V dropped 2 bases and J dropped 1 base, with 11 bases sitting between them. The CDR3 spells CASSLLGHANTEAFF. In DNA, the CDR3 is TGTGCCAGCAGCTTACTAGGCCACGCGAACACTGAAGCTTTCTTT.